Shown below are 24 T cell receptor beta chains from a single sample sequenced in a study of blood T cell repertoires in COVID-19. Measured with immunoSEQ multiplex PCR; TCRdb has only the in-frame clones, and not every one. The table records approximately 70,000 clones, 81% of them present only once. The sequencing sample was made of peripheral blood. These TCRs come from a woman aged 65 to 85 with acute or convalescent COVID-19.

The sample holds many counts of this clone. The chain uses TRBV28 and TRBJ1-5; TRBD1 matches 8 bases. V lost 5 bases, J lost 0 bases, and 6 bases stayed unmatched. The length of the CDR3 is 16 residues. Germline V gene sequence: CDR1 MDHEN, CDR2 SYDVKM. The CDR3 DNA follows: TGTGCCAGCAGTCGGGACAGGAACCTTAGCAATCAGCCCCAGCATTTT. The encoded protein is CASSRDRNLSNQPQHF.

The chain couples TRBV7-2 to TRBJ2-5, with a possible D match to TRBD2 (5 bases). The CDR3 loop spans 14 amino acids. Trimming shortened V by 1 base and J by 4 bases, and 10 bases separated the two germline ends. Germline CDR1 SGHTA, CDR2 FQGNSA. The DNA of the CDR3 is TGTGCCAGCAGCTTAGTTCGCGGGCCAGAGACCCAGTACTTC. Encoded protein: CASSLVRGPETQYF.

This rearrangement joins TRBV2 to TRBJ2-5; 7 bases align to TRBD2. CDR1 SNHLY and CDR2 FYNNEI come from the germline V gene. V was pared by 5 bases and J by 2 bases, with 17 bases of the junction left unmatched. The CDR3 sequence is 18 residues long. As DNA, the CDR3 is TGTGCCAGCAGTCCCAGTCCCCGACTAGCACTGTTTCAAGAGACCCAGTACTTC. This codes for CASSPSPRLALFQETQYF.

There are a few counts of this clone. The gene calls are TRBV28 and TRBJ2-2, with a tentative D call TRBD2 (5 bases). The germline V gene has CDR1 MDHEN and CDR2 SYDVKM. Trimming left V 3 bases short and J 1 base short, with 12 bases between. This CDR3 spans 16 amino acids. CDR3 sequence reads: CASSFARAGNTGELFF. CDR3 sequence (DNA): TGTGCCAGCAGTTTTGCGAGGGCAGGGAACACCGGGGAGCTGTTTTTT.

V usage is TRBV16 and J usage is TRBJ1-2; 7 bases align to TRBD1. This CDR3 region has 15 residues. Losses at the gene ends were 4 bases for V and 4 bases for J; bases not matched to a gene: 9. Germline assignment: CDR1 KGHSY and CDR2 FQNENV. DNA for the CDR3: TGTGCCAGCAGCCTAGAAACAGGGGTGAGCTATGGCTACACCTTC. Its protein product is CASSLETGVSYGYTF.

This clone has just a few counts. This chain links TRBV5-1 with TRBJ1-4, with D possibly being TRBD1 (5 bases). Germline CDR1 and CDR2: SGHRS and YFSETQ. The CDR3 covers 16 residues. V was shortened by 0 bases and J by 3 bases, with 12 bases between the two germline ends. DNA for the CDR3: TGCGCCAGCAGCTTGGCAGGGAGGTATGCTAATGAAAAACTGTTTTTT. This sequence encodes CASSLAGRYANEKLFF.

Only one count was recorded for this clone. The chain uses TRBV5-5 and TRBJ1-4, with 10 nucleotides matching TRBD1. This CDR3 has 15 amino acids. Trimming at V came to 4 bases and at J to 8 bases, leaving 8 bases not matched to a gene. The germline V gene has CDR1 SGHKS and CDR2 YYEKEE (reference sequence). In nucleotides, the CDR3 is TGTGCCAGCAGCCTAACCGGGACAGGGGAGGAAAAACTGTTTTTT. It encodes CASSLTGTGEEKLFF.

The CDR3 nucleotides are TGTGCCAGCAGCCCTAGCGGGGGGGCCGGGGAGACCCAGTACTTC. Protein product: CASSPSGGAGETQYF. The chain links TRBV7-9 to TRBJ2-5; 12 bases match TRBD2. Germline V gene sequence: CDR1 SEHNR, CDR2 FQNEAQ (reference sequence). This CDR3 is built from 15 residues. The J segment lost 5 bases and the V segment lost 5 bases, leaving 6 bases of the junction unmatched.

The V and J genes are TRBV7-2 and TRBJ2-1; D perhaps matches TRBD1 (6 bases). The CDR3 is made up of 13 amino acids. The V end lost 6 bases, the J end lost 8 bases, and 14 bases lay between the germline ends. CDR1 is SGHTA and CDR2 is FQGNSA in the germline V gene. Here the CDR3 reads CASRPSGHDEQFF. CDR3 sequence (DNA): TGTGCCAGCAGGCCATCGGGACACGATGAGCAGTTCTTC.

This chain connects TRBV30 to TRBJ2-2; unclear D gene. This CDR3 contains 11 residues. V was clipped by 2 bases and J by 7 bases, with 5 bases between them. The germline V gene encodes CDR1 GTSNPN and CDR2 SVGIG (reference sequence). This CDR3 reads CAWSYSGELFF. The CDR3 bases are TGTGCCTGGAGTTACAGCGGGGAGCTGTTTTTT. Variable domain in full (rest from reference TRBV30 and TRBJ2-2): SQTIHQWPATLVQPVGSPLSLECTVEGTSNPNLYWYRQAAGRGLQLLFYSVGIGQISSEVPQNLSASRPQDRQFILSSKKLLLSDSGFYLCAWSYSGELFFGEGSRLTVL.

In the case of this clone: This CDR3 is also generated by other DNA sequences in the sample. The J gene is TRBJ2-2, the V gene TRBV11-2; 8 bases fit TRBD1. V trimming: 6 bases; J trimming: 0 bases; junction bases outside the gene matches: 3. The V gene's germline CDR1 is SGHAT and CDR2 FQNNGV. The CDR3 has 15 amino acids. For the CDR3, the DNA is TGTGCCAGCAGGCGACAGGGGACGAACACCGGGGAGCTGTTTTTT. Protein: CASRRQGTNTGELFF.

The J gene is TRBJ1-3, the V gene TRBV28, with D possibly being TRBD1 (5 bases). Germline V gene lookup returns CDR1 MDHEN and CDR2 SYDVKM. Trimming removed 3 bases at V and 0 bases at J, with 15 bases between. The CDR3 covers 17 residues. In DNA form, the CDR3 reads TGTGCCAGCAGTTTCCGTGGTGGCAGGGACTCTGGAAACACCATATATTTT. Protein sequence: CASSFRGGRDSGNTIYF. The full variable domain, rest sourced from reference TRBV28 and TRBJ1-3, is DVKVTQSSRYLVKRTGEKVFLECVQDMDHENMFWYRQDPGLGLRLIYFSYDVKMKEKGDIPEGYSVSREKKERFSLILESASTNQTSMYLCASSFRGGRDSGNTIYFGEGSWLTVV.

This clone has a handful of counts. The gene calls are TRBV5-8 and TRBJ1-1, with no clear D. CDR3 length equals 13 residues. Germline-derived CDR1 and CDR2 are SGHTS and YDEGEE. Deletions cut 2 bases from V and 4 bases from J, with 9 bases between. This CDR3 reads CASSLPPSTEAFF. The CDR3 region has the DNA TGTGCCAGCAGCTTACCCCCCAGCACTGAAGCTTTCTTT.

This clone came up a few times. The chain employs TRBV6-6 and TRBJ1-2; D is uncertain. Germline V CDR1 and CDR2: MNHNY, SVGAGI (reference sequence). V was trimmed by 4 bases and J by 4 bases, leaving 13 bases between them. This CDR3 has 14 amino acids. CDR3 in DNA: TGTGCCAGCAGTTCCGCCGCTGGGAGCTATGGCTACACCTTC. Translating gives CASSSAAGSYGYTF.

The V call is TRBV5-1, the J call TRBJ2-1; TRBD2 agrees at 12 bases. The germline V gene has CDR1 SGHRS and CDR2 YFSETQ. CDR3 length equals 15 residues. V dropped 2 bases and J dropped 7; count of bases not matched to a gene: 4. For the CDR3, the DNA is TGCGCCAGCAGCTTTTCTAGCGGGAGGGTGAATGAGCAGTTCTTC. Translating gives CASSFSSGRVNEQFF.

This chain joins TRBV12-5 and TRBJ1-2; TRBD1 matches 9 bases. Trimming took 7 bases from V and 5 from J; bases not matched to a gene: 2. The CDR3 spans 12 residues. Germline V gives CDR1 LGHNT, CDR2 FRNRAP. CDR3 loop: CASAGTGYGYTF. The CDR3 nucleotides are TGTGCTAGTGCCGGGACAGGGTATGGCTACACCTTC.

The chain joins TRBV7-2 to TRBJ2-1; 12 bases map to TRBD2. Trimming cost V 1 base and J 10 bases; bases outside gene matches: 8. The CDR3 is 16 amino acids. The V gene's germline CDR1 is SGHTA and CDR2 FQGNSA. For the CDR3, the DNA is TGTGCCAGCAGCTTAGACCCTAGCGGGGGGGTGCGAGAGCAGTTCTTC. This gives the protein CASSLDPSGGVREQFF.

V is TRBV28 and J is TRBJ1-1; D gene ambiguous. Germline lookup yields CDR1 MDHEN and CDR2 SYDVKM. This CDR3 spans 13 amino acids. Trimming took 1 base from V and 11 from J, leaving 14 bases between them. The CDR3 coding sequence is TGTGCCAGCAGTTTATTAGAGGGCAGCGGGGCTTTCTTT. As protein: CASSLLEGSGAFF.

This CDR3 reads CASSPSGGGNNQPQHF. In DNA, the CDR3 is TGTGCCAGCTCACCCTCGGGAGGGGGAAACAATCAGCCCCAGCATTTT. The chain has TRBV18 and TRBJ1-5, with D tentatively TRBD1 (6 bases). V lost 3 bases and J 3 bases, leaving 15 bases between the germline ends. The CDR3 consists of 16 residues. Germline-derived CDR1 and CDR2 are KGHSH and LQKENI.

The chain has TRBV28 and TRBJ1-1, with D hard to call. Germline assignment: CDR1 MDHEN and CDR2 SYDVKM. Between the trimmed V and J ends, which lost 3 bases and 6 bases, there was a span of 14 bases. This CDR3 region has 14 residues. CDR3 in amino acids: CASSLEGGMAEAFF. The CDR3 bases are TGTGCCAGCAGTTTGGAGGGCGGCATGGCTGAAGCTTTCTTT.

This chain uses TRBV5-1 with TRBJ2-7; D not certain. This CDR3 is built from 14 residues. V lost 0 bases and J lost 4, with 11 bases in between. CDR1 is SGHRS and CDR2 is YFSETQ in the germline V gene. The CDR3 reads CASSLGPESYEQYF. In DNA form, the CDR3 reads TGCGCCAGCAGCTTGGGGCCAGAATCGTACGAGCAGTACTTC.

A note on this clone: The same CDR3 is also encoded by other DNA sequences in this sample. The chain joins TRBV18 to TRBJ2-5; 7 positions match TRBD1. Germline-derived CDR1 and CDR2 are KGHSH and LQKENI. There are 13 residues in the CDR3. V dropped 4 bases and J dropped 2; count of bases not matched to a gene: 1. The DNA of the CDR3 is TGTGCCAGCTCACGGGACAGACAAGAGACCCAGTACTTC. Translated, it gives CASSRDRQETQYF.

In DNA, the CDR3 is TGTGCCAGTAGTGACCGGGACAGGGTTAATTCACCCCTCCACTTT. Its protein is CASSDRDRVNSPLHF. The rearrangement uses TRBV19 and TRBJ1-6, with 9 nucleotides matching TRBD1. V trimming: 5 bases; J trimming: 6 bases; junction bases outside the gene matches: 5. The germline V gene encodes CDR1 LNHDA and CDR2 SQIVND (reference sequence). This CDR3 comprises 15 residues.

In its sample, this clone was seen a few times. This chain links TRBV29-1 with TRBJ1-1, with a tentative D call TRBD1 (5 bases). The CDR3 runs to 11 residues. The V gene's germline CDR1 is SQVTM and CDR2 ANQGSEA. The V and J ends lost 1 base and 11 bases respectively, with 11 bases between them. CDR3 sequence (DNA): TGCAGCGTTGAAGTTGGCGGGGGGGCTTTCTTT. Protein sequence: CSVEVGGGAFF. The full variable domain, its missing parts supplied by reference TRBV29-1 and TRBJ1-1, is SAVISQKPSRDICQRGTSLTIQCQVDSQVTMMFWYRQQPGQSLTLIATANQGSEATYESGFVIDKFPISRPNLTFSTLTVSNMSPEDSSIYLCSVEVGGGAFFGQGTRLTVV.